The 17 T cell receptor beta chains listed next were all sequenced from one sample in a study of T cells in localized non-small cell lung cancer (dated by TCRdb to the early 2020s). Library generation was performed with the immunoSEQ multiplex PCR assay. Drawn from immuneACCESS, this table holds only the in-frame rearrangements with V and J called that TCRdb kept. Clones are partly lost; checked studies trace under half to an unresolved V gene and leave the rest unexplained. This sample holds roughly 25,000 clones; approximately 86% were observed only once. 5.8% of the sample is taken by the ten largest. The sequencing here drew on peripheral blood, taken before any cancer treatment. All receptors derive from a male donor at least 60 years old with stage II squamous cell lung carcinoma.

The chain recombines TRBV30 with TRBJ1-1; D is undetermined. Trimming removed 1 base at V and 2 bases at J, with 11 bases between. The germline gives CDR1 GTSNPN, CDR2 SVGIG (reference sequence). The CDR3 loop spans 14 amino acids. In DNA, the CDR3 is TGTGCCTGGAGTGAGGGCAGGAGCAACACTGAAGCTTTCTTT. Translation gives CAWSEGRSNTEAFF.

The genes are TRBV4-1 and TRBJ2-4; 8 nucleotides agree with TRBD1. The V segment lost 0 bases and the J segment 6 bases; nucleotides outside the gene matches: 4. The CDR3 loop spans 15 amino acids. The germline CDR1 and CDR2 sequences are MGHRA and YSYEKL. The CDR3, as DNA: TGCGCCAGCAGCCAAGATCAGGGGGCAAGAAACATTCAGTACTTC. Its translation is CASSQDQGARNIQYF.

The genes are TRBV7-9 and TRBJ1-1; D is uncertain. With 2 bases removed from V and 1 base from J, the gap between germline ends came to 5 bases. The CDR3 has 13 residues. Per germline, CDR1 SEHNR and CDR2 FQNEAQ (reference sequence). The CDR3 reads CASSLHQNTEAFF. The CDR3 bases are TGTGCCAGCAGCTTACACCAGAACACTGAAGCTTTCTTT.

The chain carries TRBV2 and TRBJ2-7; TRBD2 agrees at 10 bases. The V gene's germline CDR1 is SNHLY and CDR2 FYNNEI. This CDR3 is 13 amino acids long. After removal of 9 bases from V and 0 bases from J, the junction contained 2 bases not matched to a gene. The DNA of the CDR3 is TGTGCCAGTAGCGGGGGGCTCTCCTACGAGCAGTACTTC. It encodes CASSGGLSYEQYF.

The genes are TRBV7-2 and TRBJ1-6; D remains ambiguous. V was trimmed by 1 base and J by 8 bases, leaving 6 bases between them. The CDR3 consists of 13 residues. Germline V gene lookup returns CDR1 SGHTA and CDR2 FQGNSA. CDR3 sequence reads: CASSLDADSPLHF. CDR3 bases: TGTGCCAGCAGCTTAGATGCGGATTCACCCCTCCACTTT. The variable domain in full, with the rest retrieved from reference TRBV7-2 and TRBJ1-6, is GAGVSQSPSNKVTEKGKDVELRCDPISGHTALYWYRQSLGQGLEFLIYFQGNSAPDKSGLPSDRFSAERTGGSVSTLTIQRTQQEDSAVYLCASSLDADSPLHFGNGTRLTVT.

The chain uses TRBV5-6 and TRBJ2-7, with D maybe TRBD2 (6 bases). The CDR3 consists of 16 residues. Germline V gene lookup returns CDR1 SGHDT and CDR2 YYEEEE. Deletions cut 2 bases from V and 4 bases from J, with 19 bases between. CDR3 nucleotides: TGTGCCAGCAGCTTAGACGGGACTCGTGTTAGTTACGAGCAGTACTTC. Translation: CASSLDGTRVSYEQYF.

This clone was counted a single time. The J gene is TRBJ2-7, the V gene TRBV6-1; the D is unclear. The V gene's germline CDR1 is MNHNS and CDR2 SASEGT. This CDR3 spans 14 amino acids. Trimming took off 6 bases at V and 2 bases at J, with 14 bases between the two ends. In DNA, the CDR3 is TGTGCCAGCAGCTCATTGACGGTGGCCTACGAGCAGTACTTC. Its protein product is CASSSLTVAYEQYF.

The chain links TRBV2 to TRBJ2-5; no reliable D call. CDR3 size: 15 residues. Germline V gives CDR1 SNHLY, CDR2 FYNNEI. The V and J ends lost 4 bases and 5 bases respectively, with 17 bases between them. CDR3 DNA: TGTGCCAGCAGTGCTCTTGGGGTTTTTGAGGAGACCCAGTACTTC. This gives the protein CASSALGVFEETQYF.

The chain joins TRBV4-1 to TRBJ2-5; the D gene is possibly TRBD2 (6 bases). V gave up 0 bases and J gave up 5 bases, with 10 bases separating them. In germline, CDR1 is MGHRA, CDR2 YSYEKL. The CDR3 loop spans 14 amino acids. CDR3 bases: TGCGCCAGCAGCCAAGATCGGCTAGCGGAGACCCAGTACTTC. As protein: CASSQDRLAETQYF.

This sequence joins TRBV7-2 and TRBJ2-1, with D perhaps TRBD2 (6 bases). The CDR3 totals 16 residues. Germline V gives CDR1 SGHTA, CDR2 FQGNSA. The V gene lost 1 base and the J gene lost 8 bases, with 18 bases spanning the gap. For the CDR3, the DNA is TGTGCCAGCAGCTTAGAGGAGGGCCTCTTCAGCCATGAGCAGTTCTTC. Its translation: CASSLEEGLFSHEQFF. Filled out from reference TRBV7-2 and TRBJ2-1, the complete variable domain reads GAGVSQSPSNKVTEKGKDVELRCDPISGHTALYWYRQSLGQGLEFLIYFQGNSAPDKSGLPSDRFSAERTGGSVSTLTIQRTQQEDSAVYLCASSLEEGLFSHEQFFGPGTRLTVL.

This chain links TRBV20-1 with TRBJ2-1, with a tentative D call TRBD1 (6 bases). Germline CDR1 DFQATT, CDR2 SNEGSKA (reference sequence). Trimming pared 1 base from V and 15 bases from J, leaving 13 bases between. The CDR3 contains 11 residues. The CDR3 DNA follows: TGCAGTGCTAGAGCCTCCGGGACATCGTTCTTC. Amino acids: CSARASGTSFF.

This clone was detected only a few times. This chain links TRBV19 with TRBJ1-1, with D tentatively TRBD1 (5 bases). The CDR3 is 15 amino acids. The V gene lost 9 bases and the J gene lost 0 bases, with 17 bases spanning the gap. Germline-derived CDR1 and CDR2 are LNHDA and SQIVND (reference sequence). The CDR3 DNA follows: TGTGCCAGCCTTAAATCCGGGACGGTGAACACTGAAGCTTTCTTT. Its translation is CASLKSGTVNTEAFF.

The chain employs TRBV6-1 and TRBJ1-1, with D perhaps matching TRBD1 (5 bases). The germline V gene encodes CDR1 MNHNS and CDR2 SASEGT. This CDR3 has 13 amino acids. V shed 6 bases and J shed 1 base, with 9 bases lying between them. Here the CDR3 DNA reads TGTGCCAGCAGGGGGGATGGGAACACTGAAGCTTTCTTT. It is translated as CASRGDGNTEAFF.

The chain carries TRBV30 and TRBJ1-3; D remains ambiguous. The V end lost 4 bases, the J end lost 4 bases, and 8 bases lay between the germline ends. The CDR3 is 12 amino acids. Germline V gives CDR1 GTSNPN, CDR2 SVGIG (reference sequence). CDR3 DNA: TGTGCCTGGACCTCCCGAGGAAACACCATATATTTT. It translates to CAWTSRGNTIYF.

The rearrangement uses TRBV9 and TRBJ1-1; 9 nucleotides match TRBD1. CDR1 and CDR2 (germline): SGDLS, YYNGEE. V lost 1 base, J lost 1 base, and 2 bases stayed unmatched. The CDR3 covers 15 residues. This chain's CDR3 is CASSVSGQGNTEAFF. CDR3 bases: TGTGCCAGCAGCGTATCGGGACAGGGGAACACTGAAGCTTTCTTT.

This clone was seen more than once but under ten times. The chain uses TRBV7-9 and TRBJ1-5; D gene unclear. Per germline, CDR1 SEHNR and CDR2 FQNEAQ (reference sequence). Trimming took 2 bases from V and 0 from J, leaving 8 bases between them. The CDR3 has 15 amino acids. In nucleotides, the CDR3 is TGTGCCAGCAGCTTAAGCGCAGGTAGCAATCAGCCCCAGCATTTT. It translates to CASSLSAGSNQPQHF.

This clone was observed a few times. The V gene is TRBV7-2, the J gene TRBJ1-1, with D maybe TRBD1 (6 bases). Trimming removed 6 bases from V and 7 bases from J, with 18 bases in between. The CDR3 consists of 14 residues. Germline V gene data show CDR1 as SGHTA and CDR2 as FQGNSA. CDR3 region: CASRTGRGSGEAFF. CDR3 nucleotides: TGTGCCAGCAGGACGGGCAGGGGCTCGGGTGAAGCTTTCTTT.